This T cell receptor beta chain was captured in a study of blood T cell repertoires in COVID-19. Study-level background: From T cells, B-cell-depleted T cells, or PBMCs came the material, which was cDNA or gDNA.

Profiling relied on immunoSEQ multiplex PCR, and the TCRdb table lists in-frame clones only, not all of them. The table shows around 150,000 clones, with 84% occurring only once. The germline gives CDR1 ENHRY, CDR2 SYGVKD. Losses at the gene ends were 0 bases for V and 1 base for J; bases not matched to a gene: 1. The CDR3 totals 15 residues. The TCR was taken from a man between 65 and 85 years old with acute or convalescent COVID-19. The sequenced sample consisted of peripheral blood. The chain links TRBV10-3 to TRBJ2-3; 7 bases are shared with TRBD2. The CDR3 DNA reads TGTGCCATCAGTGAGTCAACTAGCGGCACAGATACGCAGTATTTT. Protein product: CAISESTSGTDTQYF.